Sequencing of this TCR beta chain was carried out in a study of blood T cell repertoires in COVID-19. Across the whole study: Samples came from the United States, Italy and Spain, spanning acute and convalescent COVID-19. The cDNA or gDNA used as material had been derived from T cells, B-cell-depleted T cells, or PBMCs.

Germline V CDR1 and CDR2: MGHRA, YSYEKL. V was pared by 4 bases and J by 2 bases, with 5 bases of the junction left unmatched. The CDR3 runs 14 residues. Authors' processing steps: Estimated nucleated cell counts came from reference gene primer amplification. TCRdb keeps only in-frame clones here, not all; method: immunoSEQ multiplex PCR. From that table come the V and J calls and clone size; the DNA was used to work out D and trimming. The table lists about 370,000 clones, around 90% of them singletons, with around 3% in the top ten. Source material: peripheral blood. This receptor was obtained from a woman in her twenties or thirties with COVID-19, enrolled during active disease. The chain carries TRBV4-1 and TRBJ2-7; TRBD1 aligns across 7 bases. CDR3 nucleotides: TGCGCCAGCAGCCTCAGGACAGGAGCCTACGAGCAGTACTTC. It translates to CASSLRTGAYEQYF.